This TCR beta chain is drawn from a study of blood T cell repertoires in COVID-19. Study as a whole: Acute and convalescent COVID-19 samples came from the United States, Italy and Spain.

V lost 5 bases to trimming and J lost 9 bases; unmatched junction nucleotides: 8. The CDR3 loop spans 14 amino acids. CDR1 SGHNT and CDR2 YYREEE come from the germline V gene (reference sequence). Authors' data handling: Quantification of nucleated cells was approximated via reference gene primer amplification. The data were produced by immunoSEQ multiplex PCR, yet TCRdb's version contains in-frame clones alone and is incomplete. V and J calls and clone size are given by that table; D and trimming were obtained from the DNA. The sample carries some 200,000 clones, 94% recorded once. Followed over time, Seattle patients had been enrolled while infection was active.

The source material was peripheral blood. This clonotype originated in a man younger than 45 with COVID-19, enrolled during active disease. The gene calls are TRBV5-4 and TRBJ2-1; 10 bases line up with TRBD1. The CDR3 nucleotides read TGTGCCAGCAGGCACCGACAGGGGGCGGGTGAGCAGTTCTTC. Protein product: CASRHRQGAGEQFF.